The 28 T cell receptor beta chains given below trace back to one sample, sequenced in a study of shared clonotypes between healthy human individuals. TCRdb's table, derived via immunoSEQ multiplex PCR, lists solely in-frame clones and lacks some. The data hold roughly 600,000 clones, with roughly 98% observed a single time. Cells designated naive CD8 were CD45RO-negative and were positively selected for CCR7, with terminally differentiated effector memory CD45RA+ cells excluded. The specimen was naive CD8+ T cells sorted from blood. These receptors came from a man aged 25-45 years in good health.

This clone occurred once. The chain joins TRBV29-1 to TRBJ2-7; D is unresolved. V dropped 6 bases and J dropped 3 bases, with 18 bases sitting between them. Germline V lookup: CDR1 SQVTM, CDR2 ANQGSEA. The CDR3 is 14 amino acids. This CDR3 reads CSVSDPRLIYEQYF. In DNA form, the CDR3 reads TGCAGCGTCTCCGATCCCCGGTTGATCTACGAGCAGTACTTC.

The V gene is TRBV7-9, the J gene TRBJ2-1; D remains ambiguous. Germline V gives CDR1 SEHNR, CDR2 FQNEAQ (reference sequence). This CDR3 region has 14 residues. V dropped 1 base and J dropped 2 bases, with 6 bases sitting between them. DNA for the CDR3: TGTGCCAGCAGCTTAGTCGCAGCCTACAATGAGCAGTTCTTC. Encoded protein: CASSLVAAYNEQFF.

This clone was seen just once. The CDR3 protein is CASSFLTGDEQYF. The CDR3 DNA reads TGCGCCAGCAGCTTTCTTACAGGGGACGAGCAGTACTTC. The chain uses TRBV5-1 and TRBJ2-7, with TRBD1 matching 7 bases. The V gene's germline CDR1 is SGHRS and CDR2 YFSETQ. This CDR3 spans 13 amino acids. V lost 2 bases, J lost 5 bases, and 4 bases stayed unmatched.

The chain joins TRBV7-9 to TRBJ2-2; TRBD1 agrees at 8 bases. CDR3 length equals 17 residues. Germline CDR1 is SEHNR and CDR2 is FQNEAQ (reference sequence). The V segment lost 7 bases and the J segment 3 bases; nucleotides outside the gene matches: 13. DNA of the CDR3: TGTGCCAGCACCGGCGGGACGGACAGGGCGTACACCGGGGAGCTGTTTTTT. Protein: CASTGGTDRAYTGELFF.

As for this clone: This sample includes further DNA sequences coding for the same CDR3. This sequence joins TRBV27 and TRBJ2-1; D possibly corresponds to TRBD2 (5 bases). Germline loops: CDR1 MNHEY, CDR2 SMNVEV (reference sequence). V gave up 5 bases and J gave up 0 bases, with 8 bases separating them. This CDR3 contains 14 residues. In DNA form, the CDR3 reads TGTGCCAGCAGTAGCGGTAGCTCCTACAATGAGCAGTTCTTC. This sequence encodes CASSSGSSYNEQFF.

The rearrangement links TRBV5-1 to TRBJ1-4; D not certain. V was shortened by 5 bases and J by 3 bases, with 17 bases between the two germline ends. Germline assignment: CDR1 SGHRS and CDR2 YFSETQ. The CDR3 runs 16 residues. CDR3 DNA sequence: TGCGCCAGCAGAGGAGAGGGAATCGGGTCTAATGAAAAACTGTTTTTT. This gives the protein CASRGEGIGSNEKLFF.

The chain is built from TRBV7-9 and TRBJ2-1, with 13 positions matching TRBD2. V was pared by 5 bases and J by 1 base, with 11 bases of the junction left unmatched. The length of the CDR3 is 19 residues. The germline V gene has CDR1 SEHNR and CDR2 FQNEAQ (reference sequence). The CDR3 region is CASSTWTSGSRGSYNEQFF. The CDR3 DNA follows: TGTGCCAGCAGCACTTGGACTAGCGGGAGTCGGGGGTCCTACAATGAGCAGTTCTTC.

The chain couples TRBV14 to TRBJ2-7; no firm D call. The CDR3 spans 15 residues. V lost 0 bases and J lost 0, with 9 bases in between. Germline CDR1 SGHDN, CDR2 FVKESK. The CDR3 sequence: CASSQDPGFSYEQYF. The CDR3 DNA follows: TGTGCCAGCAGCCAAGATCCCGGGTTCTCCTACGAGCAGTACTTC.

This chain uses TRBV5-1 with TRBJ2-1, with 9 bases identical to TRBD2. The V and J ends lost 0 bases and 8 bases, in that order; junction bases with no gene match: 15. Germline assignment: CDR1 SGHRS and CDR2 YFSETQ. This CDR3 spans 18 amino acids. The chain's CDR3 is CASSLVQSGRLGVDEQFF. The CDR3 DNA is TGCGCCAGCAGCTTGGTACAAAGCGGGAGGCTCGGGGTCGATGAGCAGTTCTTC.

This chain uses TRBV19 with TRBJ1-1, with D unclear. CDR1 and CDR2 (germline): LNHDA, SQIVND (reference sequence). The CDR3 consists of 11 residues. The V gene lost 7 bases and the J gene lost 8 bases, with 11 bases spanning the gap. CDR3 in DNA: TGTGCCAGTACTTTTGGGTTCGAAGCTTTCTTT. Translating gives CASTFGFEAFF.

The rearrangement joins TRBV29-1 to TRBJ1-1, with D unclear. The CDR3 contains 13 residues. Germline V gene sequence: CDR1 SQVTM, CDR2 ANQGSEA. The V gene lost 2 bases and the J gene lost 4 bases, with 11 bases spanning the gap. CDR3 nucleotides: TGCAGCGTTGAATTTGGCAGCATCACTGAAGCTTTCTTT. Its protein is CSVEFGSITEAFF.

The chain recombines TRBV29-1 with TRBJ2-7; 8 bases are a match to TRBD2. Germline loops: CDR1 SQVTM, CDR2 ANQGSEA. V lost 7 bases and J lost 0; bases outside the gene matches: 2. The CDR3 consists of 12 residues. The CDR3: CSASGSSYEQYF. The CDR3 DNA reads as TGCAGCGCCAGCGGGAGCTCCTACGAGCAGTACTTC.

This sequence joins TRBV5-1 and TRBJ2-1; D tentatively reads TRBD1 or TRBD2 (6 bases each). The germline V and J ends were trimmed by 4 bases and 0 bases, with 14 bases remaining between them. This CDR3 has 16 residues. Germline CDR1 is SGHRS and CDR2 is YFSETQ. CDR3 residues: CASSELGGDSYNEQFF. CDR3 bases: TGCGCCAGCAGCGAGTTGGGGGGCGACTCCTACAATGAGCAGTTCTTC.

The gene calls are TRBV6-1 and TRBJ1-1; D ambiguous. The CDR3 sequence is 13 residues long. With 1 base removed from V and 0 bases from J, the gap between germline ends came to 3 bases. Germline V CDR1 and CDR2: MNHNS, SASEGT. The CDR3 reads CASSEGVNTEAFF. The CDR3 nucleotides are TGTGCCAGCAGTGAAGGCGTGAACACTGAAGCTTTCTTT.

The V and J genes are TRBV11-2 and TRBJ1-2, with 8 bases aligning to TRBD1. V lost 5 bases to trimming and J lost 4 bases; unmatched junction nucleotides: 21. Germline V gives CDR1 SGHAT, CDR2 FQNNGV. The CDR3 is 19 amino acids. CDR3 coding DNA: TGTGCCAGCAGCCCCGATGCGGACCCGGGGGACAGGACCATCTATGGCTACACCTTC. Protein product: CASSPDADPGDRTIYGYTF.

The genes are TRBV28 and TRBJ2-7, with D perhaps TRBD1 or TRBD2 (6 bases each). Germline CDR1 and CDR2: MDHEN and SYDVKM. V was clipped by 2 bases and J by 11 bases, with 10 bases between them. This CDR3 comprises 11 residues. The chain's CDR3 is CASSLGGRKYF. Here the CDR3 DNA reads TGTGCCAGCAGTTTAGGGGGGCGTAAGTACTTC.

The chain carries TRBV7-6 and TRBJ2-1; D perhaps matches TRBD2 (6 bases). Germline V lookup: CDR1 SGHVS, CDR2 FNYEAQ. Trimming removed 5 bases at V and 1 base at J, with 12 bases between. This CDR3 region has 15 residues. The CDR3 bases are TGTGCCAGCAGCCGGGAGACACGGTCCTACAATGAGCAGTTCTTC. As protein: CASSRETRSYNEQFF.

The gene calls are TRBV28 and TRBJ2-7; a weak D match, TRBD2 (6 bases). The CDR3 is 15 amino acids. Germline lookup yields CDR1 MDHEN and CDR2 SYDVKM. V lost 6 bases and J 5 bases, leaving 20 bases between the germline ends. The CDR3 DNA sequence: TGTGCCAGCAGCCCGGGACTGGGCCATCTCGACGAGCAGTACTTC. Its protein product is CASSPGLGHLDEQYF.

This clone was recorded only once. The sample carries other DNA sequences with the same CDR3. The CDR3 DNA sequence: TGTGCCAGCAGCTTAGGACTAGCGGGAGGGAATGAGCAGTTCTTC. It is translated as CASSLGLAGGNEQFF. The chain couples TRBV7-9 to TRBJ2-1, with TRBD2 matching over 14 bases. V shed 1 base and J 7 bases; nucleotides not matched to a gene: 0. This CDR3 is built from 15 residues. The germline V gene encodes CDR1 SEHNR and CDR2 FQNEAQ (reference sequence).

This sequence joins TRBV19 and TRBJ2-1; possibly TRBD1 for D (6 bases). Trimming took 5 bases from V and 5 from J, leaving 13 bases between them. From germline, CDR1 is LNHDA and CDR2 SQIVND (reference sequence). The CDR3 has 14 amino acids. The CDR3 loop is CASSQITGHNEQFF. The CDR3 nucleotides read TGTGCCAGTAGTCAAATAACAGGGCACAATGAGCAGTTCTTC. Using reference TRBV19 and TRBJ2-1 for the parts outside the CDR3, the full variable domain is DGGITQSPKYLFRKEGQNVTLSCEQNLNHDAMYWYRQDPGQGLRLIYYSQIVNDFQKGDIAEGYSVSREKKESFPLTVTSAQKNPTAFYLCASSQITGHNEQFFGPGTRLTVL.

This clone came up once. The chain is built from TRBV7-9 and TRBJ1-3, with a tentative D call TRBD1 (6 bases). The CDR3 has 16 amino acids. The V end was cut by 5 bases, the J end by 0 bases, with 14 bases between. CDR1 SEHNR and CDR2 FQNEAQ come from the germline V gene (reference sequence). This CDR3 is CASSPLLGGSGNTIYF. CDR3 nucleotide sequence: TGTGCCAGCAGCCCCCTTCTAGGGGGCTCTGGAAACACCATATATTTT.

This rearrangement joins TRBV27 to TRBJ2-7; D uncertain. Trimming cost V 5 bases and J 3 bases, with 17 bases left between them. The CDR3 has 15 residues. Germline assignment: CDR1 MNHEY and CDR2 SMNVEV (reference sequence). The CDR3 loop is CASSTARLGVYEQYF. The CDR3 bases are TGTGCCAGCAGTACGGCGCGCCTTGGGGTCTACGAGCAGTACTTC.

V gene TRBV27 combines with J gene TRBJ2-7; perhaps D is TRBD1 or TRBD2 (5 bases each). V lost 5 bases to trimming and J lost 0 bases, with 11 bases between them. The germline gives CDR1 MNHEY, CDR2 SMNVEV (reference sequence). The CDR3 consists of 14 residues. CDR3 sequence (DNA): TGTGCCAGCAGTACGGGACCCAACTCCTACGAGCAGTACTTC. This gives the protein CASSTGPNSYEQYF.

The chain combines TRBV7-9 with TRBJ2-1; 11 nucleotides match TRBD2. V lost 4 bases, J lost 0 bases, and 2 bases stayed unmatched. The germline CDR1 and CDR2 sequences are SEHNR and FQNEAQ (reference sequence). The CDR3 loop spans 16 amino acids. The DNA of the CDR3 is TGTGCCAGCAGCTCTAGCGGGAGGAGCTCCTACAATGAGCAGTTCTTC. It codes for CASSSSGRSSYNEQFF.

V usage is TRBV7-9 and J usage is TRBJ2-7; 9 bases are shared with TRBD1. Trimming removed 5 bases from V and 6 bases from J; junction bases left unmatched: 2. This CDR3 region has 12 residues. Germline lookup yields CDR1 SEHNR and CDR2 FQNEAQ (reference sequence). CDR3 coding DNA: TGTGCCAGCAGCCCGACAGGGGGCGAGCAGTACTTC. This translates into CASSPTGGEQYF. Together with reference TRBV7-9 and TRBJ2-7, the CDR3 gives the full variable domain: DTGVSQNPRHKITKRGQNVTFRCDPISEHNRLYWYRQTLGQGPEFLTYFQNEAQLEKSRLLSDRFSAERPKGSFSTLEIQRTEQGDSAMYLCASSPTGGEQYFGPGTRLTVT.

This clone has only one observation. This rearrangement joins TRBV29-1 to TRBJ1-1; 11 bases match TRBD1. CDR3 length equals 14 residues. With 6 bases clipped from V and 1 base from J, the junction kept 4 bases outside the gene matches. Germline CDR1 reads SQVTM; CDR2 reads ANQGSEA. CDR3 nucleotide sequence: TGCAGCGTCGTGGACAGGGGGCGGAACACTGAAGCTTTCTTT. Protein product: CSVVDRGRNTEAFF. The full variable domain, with the rest looked up from reference TRBV29-1 and TRBJ1-1, is SAVISQKPSRDICQRGTSLTIQCQVDSQVTMMFWYRQQPGQSLTLIATANQGSEATYESGFVIDKFPISRPNLTFSTLTVSNMSPEDSSIYLCSVVDRGRNTEAFFGQGTRLTVV.

The J gene is TRBJ2-7, the V gene TRBV27, with D tentatively TRBD2 (5 bases). The ends were cut back, 6 bases at V and 7 bases at J, with 19 bases in the middle. This CDR3 comprises 14 residues. Per germline, CDR1 MNHEY and CDR2 SMNVEV (reference sequence). The CDR3 DNA follows: TGTGCCAGCAGGTCGCGCGAAGGGCGGACTGAGCAGTACTTC. Protein product: CASRSREGRTEQYF.

The chain recombines TRBV28 with TRBJ2-5, with 11 bases lining up with TRBD2. V was clipped by 3 bases and J by 5 bases; unmatched bases: 5. The CDR3 is 15 amino acids. Germline lookup yields CDR1 MDHEN and CDR2 SYDVKM. The CDR3 spells CASSLLAGGGETQYF. CDR3 DNA sequence: TGTGCCAGCAGTTTGCTAGCGGGAGGAGGTGAGACCCAGTACTTC.